The next 13 T cell receptor beta chains were all read from a single sample in a study of PD-1 blockade in classical Hodgkin lymphoma (dated by TCRdb to about 2020). The meaning of the sample's time point label: cycle 2 day 1 (C2D1) of nivolumab. Every trial patient had relapsed following autologous stem cell transplantation, and prior brentuximab vedotin exposure was what differed among cohorts A, B and C. Receptors were amplified or captured by the immunoSEQ multiplex PCR assay. The table was pulled from immuneACCESS by TCRdb, which kept in-frame rearrangements only. Such tables lose some clones; where checked, under half of the loss comes from unresolved V genes, and the rest has no known cause. The sample profile shows about 19,000 clones; 79% of them were found once. The ten largest clones represent roughly a sixth of the sample. Specimen: peripheral blood mononuclear cells (PBMCs), collected before the second cycle of nivolumab. These receptors came from a human donor with classical Hodgkin lymphoma.

This clone appeared once. The V gene is TRBV30, the J gene TRBJ1-6; D gene ambiguous. The CDR3 has 13 amino acids. Germline V gene data show CDR1 as GTSNPN and CDR2 as SVGIG (reference sequence). Trimming cost V 5 bases and J 1 base, with 6 bases left between them. The CDR3 region is CAWRGSYNSPLHF. In DNA form, the CDR3 reads TGTGCCTGGCGGGGTTCCTATAATTCACCCCTCCACTTT.

The chain is built from TRBV7-2 and TRBJ2-1, with 7 bases lining up with TRBD2. Germline V CDR1 and CDR2: SGHTA, FQGNSA. The V and J ends lost 2 bases and 8 bases, in that order; junction bases with no gene match: 9. The CDR3 has 15 residues. The CDR3 sequence: CASSLQADLADEQFF. The CDR3 nucleotides read TGTGCCAGCAGCTTACAAGCGGACCTAGCGGATGAGCAGTTCTTC. The full variable domain, in which reference TRBV7-2 and TRBJ2-1 provide the parts outside the CDR3, is GAGVSQSPSNKVTEKGKDVELRCDPISGHTALYWYRQSLGQGLEFLIYFQGNSAPDKSGLPSDRFSAERTGGSVSTLTIQRTQQEDSAVYLCASSLQADLADEQFFGPGTRLTVL.

The chain combines TRBV2 with TRBJ2-7, with unresolved D. V lost 7 bases and J 3 bases, leaving 10 bases between the germline ends. This CDR3 comprises 12 residues. Germline lookup yields CDR1 SNHLY and CDR2 FYNNEI. The CDR3 loop is CASIGSGYEQYF. CDR3 DNA sequence: TGTGCCAGCATAGGATCCGGCTACGAGCAGTACTTC.

This chain links TRBV10-3 with TRBJ1-2, with no clear D. Trimming took 0 bases from V and 4 from J, leaving 3 bases between them. This CDR3 is built from 12 residues. The germline CDR1 and CDR2 sequences are ENHRY and SYGVKD. The CDR3 reads CAISESGYGYTF. The CDR3, as DNA: TGTGCCATCAGTGAGTCAGGCTATGGCTACACCTTC.

The rearrangement joins TRBV11-2 to TRBJ2-3; TRBD2 agrees at 8 bases. Looked up from germline, CDR1 is SGHAT and CDR2 is FQNNGV. The trim removed 2 bases at V and 2 bases at J, leaving 12 bases unmatched. CDR3 size: 18 residues. CDR3 in DNA: TGTGCCAGCAGCTTATACCTTTTGGAGCGGGAGTTCACAGATACGCAGTATTTT. Residues: CASSLYLLEREFTDTQYF.

This chain connects TRBV5-4 to TRBJ1-1; D is undetermined. From germline, CDR1 is SGHNT and CDR2 YYREEE (reference sequence). The CDR3 is 13 residues long. V was pared by 4 bases and J by 2 bases, with 9 bases between. CDR3 coding DNA: TGTGCCAGCAGCGCCGACGCAAACACTGAAGCTTTCTTT. The encoded protein is CASSADANTEAFF.

This rearrangement joins TRBV27 to TRBJ2-7; a possible D gene is TRBD1 (5 bases). Deletions cut 3 bases from V and 0 bases from J, with 9 bases between. The germline gives CDR1 MNHEY, CDR2 SMNVEV (reference sequence). CDR3 length: 14 residues. The CDR3, as DNA: TGTGCCAGCAGTTTGGCCAGGGACTCCTACGAGCAGTACTTC. Translation: CASSLARDSYEQYF.

This clone has only one observation. The chain has TRBV25-1 and TRBJ2-2; the match to TRBD2 covers 8 bases. Germline V CDR1 and CDR2: MGHDK, SYGVNS. The CDR3 totals 15 residues. V shed 5 bases, J shed 6 bases, and the junction held 8 bases outside the gene matches. CDR3 bases: TGTGCCAGCAGTTTCGCAGGGACTAGGTCCGGGGAGCTGTTTTTT. This codes for CASSFAGTRSGELFF.

This chain links TRBV6-1 with TRBJ1-1, with 8 bases identical to TRBD1. Losses at the gene ends were 1 base for V and 0 bases for J; bases not matched to a gene: 7. The germline V gene encodes CDR1 MNHNS and CDR2 SASEGT. The CDR3 totals 17 residues. The CDR3 DNA reads TGTGCCAGCAGTGAAGTTCCCCCGGGACAGGTGAACACTGAAGCTTTCTTT. Its protein is CASSEVPPGQVNTEAFF.

This chain joins TRBV4-2 and TRBJ2-7; a possible D gene is TRBD2 (7 bases). Trimming shortened V by 0 bases and J by 7 bases, and 16 bases separated the two germline ends. Per the germline V gene, CDR1 is LGHNA and CDR2 is YNFKEQ. The CDR3 loop spans 15 amino acids. CDR3 bases: TGTGCCAGCAGCCAAGATCTTCACAGGGAGGGTGAGCAGTACTTC. Translated, it gives CASSQDLHREGEQYF.

V is TRBV18 and J is TRBJ1-1; unclear D gene. The CDR3 consists of 16 residues. V dropped 2 bases and J dropped 0 bases, with 13 bases sitting between them. From germline, CDR1 is KGHSH and CDR2 LQKENI. CDR3 region: CASSPIAVSMNTEAFF. As DNA, the CDR3 is TGTGCCAGCTCACCAATAGCGGTCTCAATGAACACTGAAGCTTTCTTT.

The chain links TRBV4-3 to TRBJ1-2; D is unclear. Germline-derived CDR1 and CDR2 are LGHNA and YSLEER. This CDR3 is built from 17 residues. V shed 0 bases and J shed 4 bases, with 18 bases lying between them. The CDR3 nucleotides read TGCGCCAGCAGCCAAGATTGGCGAAGGTCCCCATTCTATGGCTACACCTTC. Encoded protein: CASSQDWRRSPFYGYTF.

The chain recombines TRBV7-6 with TRBJ2-7; D possibly corresponds to TRBD2 (6 bases). Trimming removed 5 bases at V and 1 base at J, with 18 bases between. Germline CDR1 reads SGHVS; CDR2 reads FNYEAQ. The length of the CDR3 is 16 residues. CDR3: CASSPGQGLASYEQYF. In DNA, the CDR3 is TGTGCCAGCAGCCCCGGCCAGGGACTGGCATCCTACGAGCAGTACTTC. The full variable domain, completed using reference TRBV7-6 and TRBJ2-7, is GAGVSQSPRYKVTKRGQDVALRCDPISGHVSLYWYRQALGQGPEFLTYFNYEAQQDKSGLPNDRFSAERPEGSISTLTIQRTEQRDSAMYRCASSPGQGLASYEQYFGPGTRLTVT.